Shown below are 28 T cell receptor beta chains from a single sample sequenced in a study of post-analysis software for immune sequencing data. Study-wide findings and caveats: TRBV segments more frequent in patients than in controls numbered roughly 5 and included TRBV5-6, TRBV5-1 and TRBV20-1.

Each TCR beta cDNA library carried unique molecular identifiers. TCRdb re-called the PCR reads with MiXCR, one entry per CDR3 protein. The sample holds 450,000 to 700,000 distinct CDR3 sequences; about 40% are singletons and the top ten take under 2%. The antigens for these receptors are not known. The sample taken for sequencing was blood. These receptors all stem from a girl between 10 and 17 years old with multiple sclerosis.

The chain employs TRBV4-1 and TRBJ2-7; 8 nucleotides align to TRBD1. V shed 0 bases, J shed 5 bases, and the junction held 6 bases outside the gene matches. The germline V gene has CDR1 MGHRA and CDR2 YSYEKL. This CDR3 region has 15 residues. CDR3 DNA: TGCGCCAGCAGCCAAGAGGACAGGGTTTCCCACGAGCAGTACTTC. It codes for CASSQEDRVSHEQYF.

The chain is built from TRBV6-1 and TRBJ1-1; D not resolved. From germline, CDR1 is MNHNS and CDR2 SASEGT. The CDR3 is 14 amino acids. The ends were cut back, 3 bases at V and 6 bases at J, with 14 bases in the middle. The CDR3 coding sequence is TGTGCCAGCAGTGAGTGGTCGGGCAGATCTGAAGCTTTCTTT. Translation gives CASSEWSGRSEAFF.

This clonotype has a handful of counts. The rearrangement uses TRBV20-1 and TRBJ2-3; D ambiguous. The CDR3 is 13 residues long. V shed 2 bases and J shed 0 bases, with 6 bases lying between them. From germline, CDR1 is DFQATT and CDR2 SNEGSKA (reference sequence). The CDR3 region is CSARSHSTDTQYF. The CDR3 bases are TGCAGTGCTAGATCCCATAGCACAGATACGCAGTATTTT.

The chain uses TRBV29-1 and TRBJ1-4; D might be TRBD1 (5 bases). Germline loops: CDR1 SQVTM, CDR2 ANQGSEA. V was trimmed by 7 bases and J by 12 bases, leaving 18 bases between them. The CDR3 covers 12 residues. The CDR3 here is CSGGTFGKELFF. As DNA, the CDR3 is TGCAGCGGGGGGACCTTTGGAAAAGAACTGTTTTTT. The entire variable domain, with the rest obtained from reference TRBV29-1 and TRBJ1-4, is as follows: SAVISQKPSRDICQRGTSLTIQCQVDSQVTMMFWYRQQPGQSLTLIATANQGSEATYESGFVIDKFPISRPNLTFSTLTVSNMSPEDSSIYLCSGGTFGKELFFGSGTQLSVL.

About this clonotype itself: The germline gene is not matched at one end of the junction; a read error may be the cause. This sequence joins TRBV6-5 and TRBJ2-6; a weak D match, TRBD2 (6 bases). This CDR3 has 17 amino acids. CDR1 is MNHEY, CDR2 SVGAGI, per germline. Written as DNA, the CDR3 is TGTGCCAGCAGTTACCCGGGGGTGGGCTCTGGGGCCAGCGTCCTGACTTTC. This encodes CASSYPGVGSGASVLTF.

CDR3 DNA sequence: TGTGCCAGCAGTGAGCAAAGGGCCCAGTACTTC. Its translation: CASSEQRAQYF. This chain joins TRBV2 and TRBJ2-5, with D unresolved. V lost 3 bases and J lost 9, with 8 bases in between. CDR1 and CDR2 from the germline V gene are SNHLY and FYNNEI. There are 11 residues in the CDR3.

The rearrangement uses TRBV5-1 and TRBJ2-5; TRBD1 matches at 8 bases. The germline V gene encodes CDR1 SGHRS and CDR2 YFSETQ. This CDR3 has 15 amino acids. J was trimmed by 2 bases and V by 4 bases; bases with no gene match: 7. CDR3 amino acids: CASSPGQERQETQYF. DNA of the CDR3: TGCGCCAGCAGCCCGGGACAGGAGAGGCAAGAGACCCAGTACTTC.

The chain combines TRBV12-3 or TRBV12-4 with TRBJ1-1; possible D gene TRBD1, 6 bases. Deletions cut 6 bases from V and 8 bases from J, with 19 bases between. The CDR3 is 14 amino acids. The CDR3 nucleotides are TGTGCCAGCAGCCGTACAGGGCCTCCCGGCGAAGCTTTCTTT. Amino acid sequence: CASSRTGPPGEAFF.

In its sample, this clonotype was seen a few times. The chain has TRBV24-1 and TRBJ2-5; TRBD1 might be the D (6 bases). Germline loops: CDR1 KGHDR, CDR2 SFDVKD. V was trimmed by 2 bases and J by 1 base, leaving 10 bases between them. This CDR3 comprises 15 residues. CDR3: CATSDSGQSQETQYF. CDR3 DNA: TGTGCCACCAGTGATTCCGGACAGTCCCAAGAGACCCAGTACTTC.

At least ten counts were recorded for this clonotype. This chain connects TRBV6-1 to TRBJ2-1; D call uncertain. CDR3 size: 14 residues. V lost 1 base and J 8 bases, leaving 12 bases between the germline ends. Germline V lookup: CDR1 MNHNS, CDR2 SASEGT. This CDR3 reads CASSEGVGADEQFF. CDR3 in DNA: TGTGCCAGCAGTGAAGGGGTGGGCGCGGATGAGCAGTTCTTC.

The chain links TRBV6-5 to TRBJ1-2; tentatively, D is TRBD1 (5 bases). V was clipped by 7 bases and J by 1 base, with 10 bases between them. Germline loops: CDR1 MNHEY, CDR2 SVGAGI. The CDR3 runs 13 residues. CDR3 in DNA: TGTGCCAGCATCGGGGGAGGTAACTATGGCTACACCTTC. Translating it yields CASIGGGNYGYTF.

The rearrangement uses TRBV2 and TRBJ1-4; a weak D match, TRBD1 (5 bases). Trimming took off 5 bases at V and 3 bases at J, with 10 bases between the two ends. CDR1 and CDR2 (germline): SNHLY, FYNNEI. The CDR3 runs 14 residues. The CDR3 DNA is TGTGCCAGCAGTCCTCGGGGGGCTAATGAAAAACTGTTTTTT. Translation: CASSPRGANEKLFF.

This clonotype was picked up a small number of times. The chain couples TRBV5-5 to TRBJ2-5; a possible D gene is TRBD2 (6 bases). Deletions cut 3 bases from V and 5 bases from J, with 11 bases between. CDR3 length: 13 residues. Germline V CDR1 and CDR2: SGHKS, YYEKEE (reference sequence). CDR3: CASSYGREETQYF. The CDR3 region has the DNA TGTGCCAGCAGCTACGGACGGGAGGAGACCCAGTACTTC.

The rearrangement links TRBV7-2 to TRBJ2-7, with 11 positions matching TRBD2. Germline V gene sequence: CDR1 SGHTA, CDR2 FQGNSA. The J segment lost 2 bases and the V segment lost 3 bases, leaving 9 bases of the junction unmatched. The CDR3 spans 17 residues. CDR3 sequence: CASSLQRLAGLPYEQYF. As DNA, the CDR3 is TGTGCCAGCAGCTTGCAGAGACTAGCGGGACTCCCCTACGAGCAGTACTTC.

V gene TRBV14 combines with J gene TRBJ2-7; D is uncertain. Germline-derived CDR1 and CDR2 are SGHDN and FVKESK. The length of the CDR3 is 17 residues. V was cut by 0 bases and J by 0 bases, with 15 bases left in between. CDR3 sequence (DNA): TGTGCCAGCAGCCAAGATCCCTCGACACCCGGCTCCTACGAGCAGTACTTC. Its protein is CASSQDPSTPGSYEQYF.

The chain links TRBV20-1 to TRBJ2-7; 9 bases align to TRBD1. Germline CDR1 is DFQATT and CDR2 is SNEGSKA (reference sequence). The CDR3 is made up of 14 amino acids. With 2 bases clipped from V and 3 bases from J, the junction kept 5 bases outside the gene matches. The CDR3 region has the DNA TGCAGTGCTAGACGGGGACAGGGTAGCTACGAGCAGTACTTC. This encodes CSARRGQGSYEQYF.

V is TRBV27 and J is TRBJ2-3; 11 nucleotides line up with TRBD1. The CDR3 totals 16 residues. V shed 8 bases, J shed 1 base, and the junction held 8 bases outside the gene matches. Germline values: CDR1 MNHEY, CDR2 SMNVEV (reference sequence). CDR3 loop: CASGTGGRFGTDTQYF. CDR3 sequence (DNA): TGTGCCAGCGGGACAGGGGGAAGATTCGGCACAGATACGCAGTATTTT.

The chain combines TRBV4-2 with TRBJ2-7; no clear D. Between the trimmed V and J ends, which lost 0 bases and 2 bases, there was a span of 11 bases. This CDR3 region has 15 residues. Germline assignment: CDR1 LGHNA and CDR2 YNFKEQ. CDR3 sequence reads: CASSQDREPPYEQYF. The CDR3 nucleotides are TGTGCCAGCAGCCAAGATAGGGAACCTCCCTACGAGCAGTACTTC.

This chain uses TRBV15 with TRBJ2-1; 9 nucleotides align to TRBD2. The V and J ends lost 4 bases and 4 bases, in that order; junction bases with no gene match: 8. The CDR3 is 16 amino acids. The V gene's germline CDR1 is LNHNV and CDR2 YYDKDF (reference sequence). The CDR3 nucleotides are TGTGCCACCAGCACGGAGGTAGCGGGAGCGTACAATGAGCAGTTCTTC. Translation gives CATSTEVAGAYNEQFF.

The CDR3 is CASSFSTPSSYEQYF. The CDR3 region has the DNA TGTGCCAGCAGTTTTTCCACACCAAGCTCCTACGAGCAGTACTTC. The chain recombines TRBV12-3 or TRBV12-4 with TRBJ2-7; D not resolved. The CDR3 runs 15 residues. V dropped 3 bases and J dropped 0 bases, with 12 bases sitting between them.

This clonotype has more than one count but fewer than ten. The CDR3 region is CAISTGPQGASGEKLFF. The CDR3, as DNA: TGTGCCATCAGTACCGGCCCACAGGGGGCAAGTGGAGAAAAACTGTTTTTT. This chain uses TRBV10-3 with TRBJ1-4; TRBD1 matches at 9 bases. The J segment lost 8 bases and the V segment lost 5 bases, leaving 15 bases of the junction unmatched. CDR3 size: 17 residues. The germline V gene encodes CDR1 ENHRY and CDR2 SYGVKD.

This chain joins TRBV12-3 or TRBV12-4 and TRBJ1-5; D perhaps matches TRBD1 (5 bases). Trimming removed 3 bases from V and 1 base from J, with 7 bases in between. There are 14 residues in the CDR3. The DNA for the CDR3 is TGTGCCAGCAGTTTCGGGGACAGCAATCAGCCCCAGCATTTT. It yields the protein CASSFGDSNQPQHF.

V usage is TRBV9 and J usage is TRBJ2-3; D is undetermined. Germline values: CDR1 SGDLS, CDR2 YYNGEE. This CDR3 region has 15 residues. V was trimmed by 0 bases and J by 2 bases, leaving 10 bases between them. CDR3 nucleotide sequence: TGTGCCAGCAGCGTAGGAGGCTACCCCACAGATACGCAGTATTTT. Translation gives CASSVGGYPTDTQYF.

This clonotype was seen a handful of times. This chain links TRBV4-1 with TRBJ2-7, with TRBD2 identical over 12 bases. Germline CDR1 and CDR2: MGHRA and YSYEKL. The V and J ends lost 4 bases and 2 bases, in that order; junction bases with no gene match: 9. The CDR3 sequence is 17 residues long. The CDR3 loop is CASSRGGRLAGAYEQYF. For the CDR3, the DNA is TGCGCCAGCAGCCGTGGGGGAAGACTAGCGGGAGCCTACGAGCAGTACTTC.

The V gene is TRBV29-1, the J gene TRBJ2-1; possible D gene TRBD2, 5 bases. The germline V gene has CDR1 SQVTM and CDR2 ANQGSEA. This CDR3 is built from 14 residues. V was pared by 0 bases and J by 6 bases, with 12 bases between. In DNA, the CDR3 is TGCAGCGTTGAAGATGGCAGCCGGGGCAATGAGCAGTTCTTC. This translates into CSVEDGSRGNEQFF.

The gene calls are TRBV12-3 or TRBV12-4 and TRBJ1-2; no firm D call. This CDR3 has 13 residues. Trimming removed 1 base at V and 7 bases at J, with 10 bases between. For the CDR3, the DNA is TGTGCCAGCAGTTTAGACATCACACGTGGCTACACCTTC. Translating gives CASSLDITRGYTF.

This rearrangement joins TRBV7-9 to TRBJ2-7, with 7 bases that match TRBD1. V shed 4 bases and J 2 bases; nucleotides not matched to a gene: 8. The CDR3 runs to 15 residues. Germline lookup yields CDR1 SEHNR and CDR2 FQNEAQ (reference sequence). Here the CDR3 DNA reads TGTGCCAGCAGCTATGGCTGGGACAGACCCTACGAGCAGTACTTC. This encodes CASSYGWDRPYEQYF.

This chain links TRBV5-1 with TRBJ1-2; a weak D match, TRBD1 (6 bases). The CDR3 length is 15 residues. Trimming removed 0 bases at V and 10 bases at J, with 19 bases between. Germline assignment: CDR1 SGHRS and CDR2 YFSETQ. CDR3 residues: CASSLAADSEDDYTF. CDR3 nucleotides: TGCGCCAGCAGCTTGGCCGCGGACAGCGAAGATGACTACACCTTC.